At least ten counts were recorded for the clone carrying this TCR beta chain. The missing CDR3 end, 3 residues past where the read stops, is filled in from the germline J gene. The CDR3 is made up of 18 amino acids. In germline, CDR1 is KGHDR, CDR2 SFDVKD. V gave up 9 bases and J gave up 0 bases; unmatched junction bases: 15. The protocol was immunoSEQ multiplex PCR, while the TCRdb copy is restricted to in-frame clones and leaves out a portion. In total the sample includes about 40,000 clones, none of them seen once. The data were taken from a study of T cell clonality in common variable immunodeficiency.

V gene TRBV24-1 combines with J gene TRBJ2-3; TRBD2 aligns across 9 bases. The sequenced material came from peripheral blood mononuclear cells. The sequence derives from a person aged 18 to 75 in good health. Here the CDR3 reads CATRGPSGKSGSTDTQYF. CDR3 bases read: TGTGCCACCCGTGGTCCTAGCGGGAAATCGGGGAGCACAGATACG.